The clone carrying this T cell receptor (beta chain) has more than one count but fewer than ten. This sample was taken from a study of OX40 agonist ivuxolimab in advanced cancers. Study background: Patients received the agonistic anti-OX40 (CD134) antibody ivuxolimab.

Some clones are missing from TCRdb's copy, which holds only in-frame ones; the method was immunoSEQ multiplex PCR. The data show approximately 15,000 clones, with about 80% seen just once and around 12% held by the top ten. The germline gives CDR1 LNHDA, CDR2 SQIVND (reference sequence). V was pared by 3 bases and J by 5 bases, with 14 bases between. The CDR3 sequence is 15 residues long. The sample in question was CD4+ or CD8+ T cells sorted from blood, obtained in a trial of the OX40 agonist ivuxolimab. The V call is TRBV19, the J call TRBJ1-5; D ambiguous. The source is an adult with an advanced solid tumor such as melanoma, head and neck, liver or kidney cancer. DNA for the CDR3: TGTGCCAGTAGTATTTGGGTCGGTGAAGATCAGCCCCAGCATTTT. This translates into CASSIWVGEDQPQHF.